The sequence of this T cell receptor beta chain was determined in a study of blood T cell repertoires in COVID-19. As for the study in general: Italy, Spain and the United States were the sources of the convalescent and acute COVID-19 samples. T cells, B-cell-depleted T cells, or PBMCs supplied cDNA or gDNA.

Only in-frame clones appear in the TCRdb table, and some are missing; sequencing was by immunoSEQ multiplex PCR. This sample carries some 96,000 clones, roughly 80% of them seen once, and the ten largest clones take about an eighth. V lost 3 bases, J lost 3 bases, and 10 bases stayed unmatched. Germline values: CDR1 LNHDA, CDR2 SQIVND (reference sequence). The CDR3 is 17 amino acids. This sequence joins TRBV19 and TRBJ2-5; 10 nucleotides line up with TRBD1. Sequenced sample: peripheral blood. This TCR derives from a man over 45 with active or convalescent COVID-19. The CDR3 DNA reads TGTGCCAGTAGTATGTCTTTCAGGGACAGGGGAAAAGAGACCCAGTACTTC. This gives the protein CASSMSFRDRGKETQYF. Full variable domain (remainder filled in from reference TRBV19 and TRBJ2-5): DGGITQSPKYLFRKEGQNVTLSCEQNLNHDAMYWYRQDPGQGLRLIYYSQIVNDFQKGDIAEGYSVSREKKESFPLTVTSAQKNPTAFYLCASSMSFRDRGKETQYFGPGTRLLVL.